The 20 T cell receptor beta chains below were found in one sample sequenced in a study of T cells in tuberculosis. Sorting used thawed, overnight-rested PBMC stained with anti-CD3, a viability dye and GMM-loaded CD1B tetramer. The CD1B tetramers carried C32 glucose monomycolate purified from Rhodococcus equi. Sequenced by immunoSEQ multiplex PCR; TCRdb stores in-frame clones only, minus some. The data show roughly 60,000 clones, with around 81% seen just once and roughly 13% held by the top ten. Material: CD1b-GMM tetramer-negative cells sorted from PBMCs. The receptors come from an adult woman with latent tuberculosis.

V is TRBV13 and J is TRBJ2-1; D is perhaps TRBD2 (7 bases). This CDR3 spans 16 amino acids. Germline loops: CDR1 PRHDT, CDR2 FYEKMQ (reference sequence). Trimming shortened V by 5 bases and J by 10 bases, and 24 bases separated the two germline ends. This CDR3 is CASSHRVWGGPREQFF. As DNA, the CDR3 is TGTGCCAGCAGCCACCGGGTGTGGGGGGGCCCTCGAGAGCAGTTCTTC.

The chain is built from TRBV7-2 and TRBJ2-3; 9 bases are a match to TRBD2. The V and J ends lost 1 base and 3 bases, in that order; junction bases with no gene match: 5. The CDR3 is 16 amino acids. Germline V CDR1 and CDR2: SGHTA, FQGNSA. CDR3 region: CASSLVGGGGTDTQYF. CDR3 sequence (DNA): TGTGCCAGCAGCTTAGTCGGCGGGGGGGGTACAGATACGCAGTATTTT.

The chain uses TRBV18 and TRBJ2-3; possible D gene TRBD2, 6 bases. Germline CDR1 KGHSH, CDR2 LQKENI. The CDR3 totals 14 residues. The V end lost 5 bases, the J end lost 6 bases, and 15 bases lay between the germline ends. CDR3 in DNA: TGTGCCAGCTCAGCTGAGACTAGAATGGATACGCAGTATTTT. This sequence encodes CASSAETRMDTQYF.

The chain employs TRBV4-1 and TRBJ2-3; D may be TRBD2 (5 bases). Germline CDR1 MGHRA, CDR2 YSYEKL. Deletions cut 6 bases from V and 0 bases from J, with 13 bases between. The CDR3 contains 15 residues. The DNA of the CDR3 is TGCGCCAGCAGTCTCTTGGGCGGGAGCACAGATACGCAGTATTTT. It yields the protein CASSLLGGSTDTQYF.

The chain recombines TRBV29-1 with TRBJ2-7; 8 bases agree with TRBD2. The junction had 6 bases not matched to a gene; V was cut back by 1 base and J by 1 base. Germline lookup yields CDR1 SQVTM and CDR2 ANQGSEA. The CDR3 runs to 15 residues. The CDR3 DNA reads TGCAGCGTTGAAGTAGGGCGGGAGGAATCCTACGAGCAGTACTTC. Translating gives CSVEVGREESYEQYF.

The V call is TRBV9, the J call TRBJ1-6; no firm D call. In germline, CDR1 is SGDLS, CDR2 YYNGEE. There are 14 residues in the CDR3. Deletions cut 3 bases from V and 5 bases from J, with 9 bases between. The CDR3 loop reads CASSADTHNSPLHF. The CDR3 DNA sequence: TGTGCCAGCAGCGCCGACACGCATAATTCACCCCTCCACTTT.

V is TRBV5-1 and J is TRBJ2-2; a possible D gene is TRBD1 (5 bases). The germline gives CDR1 SGHRS, CDR2 YFSETQ. The CDR3 is 16 residues long. Trimming removed 0 bases at V and 4 bases at J, with 13 bases between. The CDR3 coding sequence is TGCGCCAGCAGCTTGGCCTTGGCAGGGCCCACCGGGGAGCTGTTTTTT. It is translated as CASSLALAGPTGELFF.

This clone was seen a handful of times. This rearrangement joins TRBV7-9 to TRBJ2-5; 10 bases are a match to TRBD1. Judging by the DNA end, TRBJ2-7 fits better; the J call may be wrong. The germline V gene has CDR1 SEHNR and CDR2 FQNEAQ (reference sequence). This CDR3 comprises 17 residues. The CDR3 DNA is TGTGCCAGCAGCTTTTTCGGCTCCGGGACAGGGGCCTACGAGCAGTACTTC. It translates to CASSFFGSGTGAYEQYF.

The CDR3 spells CASSFRREINEQFF. CDR3 DNA sequence: TGTGCCAGCAGCTTTCGGCGGGAGATCAATGAGCAGTTCTTC. J is TRBJ2-1 and V is TRBV7-9; 7 positions match TRBD2. Germline lookup yields CDR1 SEHNR and CDR2 FQNEAQ (reference sequence). The CDR3 length is 14 residues. The junction had 5 bases not matched to a gene; V was cut back by 3 bases and J by 6 bases. Full variable domain (outside the CDR3, taken from reference TRBV7-9 and TRBJ2-1): DTGVSQNPRHKITKRGQNVTFRCDPISEHNRLYWYRQTLGQGPEFLTYFQNEAQLEKSRLLSDRFSAERPKGSFSTLEIQRTEQGDSAMYLCASSFRREINEQFFGPGTRLTVL.

V usage is TRBV9 and J usage is TRBJ2-7, with TRBD1 matching over 9 bases. The CDR3 spans 14 residues. After removal of 4 bases from V and 2 bases from J, the junction contained 4 bases not matched to a gene. CDR1 is SGDLS, CDR2 YYNGEE, per germline. The CDR3 DNA reads TGTGCCAGCAGCCCTCGACAGGGGGCCTACGAGCAGTACTTC. As protein: CASSPRQGAYEQYF.

The chain couples TRBV28 to TRBJ2-5; D is perhaps TRBD2 (5 bases). CDR1 is MDHEN and CDR2 is SYDVKM in the germline V gene. The CDR3 runs to 13 residues. The V and J ends lost 5 bases and 7 bases respectively, with 14 bases between them. CDR3 sequence: CASSTTGVRTQYF. The CDR3 DNA reads TGTGCCAGCAGTACTACCGGGGTTCGGACCCAGTACTTC.

This clone was counted between two and nine times. The chain employs TRBV5-1 and TRBJ2-3; 7 bases fit TRBD1. J was trimmed by 5 bases and V by 0 bases; bases with no gene match: 3. Looked up from germline, CDR1 is SGHRS and CDR2 is YFSETQ. CDR3 length: 14 amino acids. The DNA of the CDR3 is TGCGCCAGCAGCTTGGGGACAGGAGGAGATACGCAGTATTTT. It specifies CASSLGTGGDTQYF.

Only a few counts were recorded for this clone. J is TRBJ1-2 and V is TRBV14, with a possible D match to TRBD1 (6 bases). This CDR3 is 15 amino acids long. The germline V gene encodes CDR1 SGHDN and CDR2 FVKESK. The V end was cut by 0 bases, the J end by 4 bases, with 12 bases between. CDR3 residues: CASSQEPGHFYGYTF. The DNA for the CDR3 is TGTGCCAGCAGCCAAGAGCCGGGACACTTCTATGGCTACACCTTC.

This clone was observed once. The J gene is TRBJ2-7, the V gene TRBV6-1; unclear D gene. This CDR3 has 16 residues. V was cut by 0 bases and J by 0 bases, with 12 bases left in between. Germline assignment: CDR1 MNHNS and CDR2 SASEGT. As DNA, the CDR3 is TGTGCCAGCAGTGAAGCTATGAGAGGCCTCTCCTACGAGCAGTACTTC. Protein product: CASSEAMRGLSYEQYF.

In this sample, this clone turned up a few times. V is TRBV7-2 and J is TRBJ1-3, with unresolved D. Trimming pared 1 base from V and 4 bases from J, leaving 8 bases between. The germline CDR1 and CDR2 sequences are SGHTA and FQGNSA. The CDR3 runs 14 residues. This CDR3 is CASSLGGGGNTIYF. CDR3 DNA: TGTGCCAGCAGCTTAGGGGGAGGAGGAAACACCATATATTTT.

This chain connects TRBV6-1 to TRBJ2-3; D is unresolved. Between the trimmed V and J ends, which lost 4 bases and 5 bases, there was a span of 19 bases. The length of the CDR3 is 16 residues. CDR1 and CDR2 from the germline V gene are MNHNS and SASEGT. DNA of the CDR3: TGTGCCAGCAGTGTTAGTCATACTGCACCCGGAGATACGCAGTATTTT. It is translated as CASSVSHTAPGDTQYF.

The chain uses TRBV21-1 and TRBJ2-7; the table's D call of TRBD2 was not tested on the DNA. TRBV21-1 is recorded as a pseudogene. The CDR3 length is 22 residues. CDR3 bases: TGTGCCAGCAGCAAAGGAGAACACAGGGGGTCTGCCGTAGCGGGAGGTCCCTACGAGCAGTACTTC. It specifies CASSKGEHRGSAVAGGPYEQYF.

The genes are TRBV7-6 and TRBJ2-3; TRBD1 matches 9 bases. V lost 2 bases to trimming and J lost 6 bases; unmatched junction nucleotides: 3. The length of the CDR3 is 14 residues. Germline V gene lookup returns CDR1 SGHVS and CDR2 FNYEAQ. The CDR3 is CASSLMTGGDTQYF. In nucleotides, the CDR3 is TGTGCCAGCAGCTTAATGACAGGGGGGGATACGCAGTATTTT. Looking up the rest from reference TRBV7-6 and TRBJ2-3 gives the full variable domain: GAGVSQSPRYKVTKRGQDVALRCDPISGHVSLYWYRQALGQGPEFLTYFNYEAQQDKSGLPNDRFSAERPEGSISTLTIQRTEQRDSAMYRCASSLMTGGDTQYFGPGTRLTVL.

The V and J genes are TRBV28 and TRBJ2-7, with D tentatively TRBD2 (6 bases). The CDR3 is made up of 14 amino acids. V lost 5 bases and J lost 3, with 14 bases in between. The germline gives CDR1 MDHEN, CDR2 SYDVKM. CDR3 residues: CASSPTGTLYEQYF. The CDR3 DNA is TGTGCCAGCAGTCCAACCGGGACTCTCTACGAGCAGTACTTC.

CDR3 region: CASTPQEKRSGELFF. CDR3 nucleotide sequence: TGTGCCAGCACTCCACAAGAGAAGAGGTCCGGGGAGCTGTTTTTT. This chain joins TRBV9 and TRBJ2-2; D call uncertain. CDR3 length equals 15 residues. CDR1 and CDR2 from the germline V gene are SGDLS and YYNGEE. The ends were cut back, 6 bases at V and 6 bases at J, with 18 bases in the middle.